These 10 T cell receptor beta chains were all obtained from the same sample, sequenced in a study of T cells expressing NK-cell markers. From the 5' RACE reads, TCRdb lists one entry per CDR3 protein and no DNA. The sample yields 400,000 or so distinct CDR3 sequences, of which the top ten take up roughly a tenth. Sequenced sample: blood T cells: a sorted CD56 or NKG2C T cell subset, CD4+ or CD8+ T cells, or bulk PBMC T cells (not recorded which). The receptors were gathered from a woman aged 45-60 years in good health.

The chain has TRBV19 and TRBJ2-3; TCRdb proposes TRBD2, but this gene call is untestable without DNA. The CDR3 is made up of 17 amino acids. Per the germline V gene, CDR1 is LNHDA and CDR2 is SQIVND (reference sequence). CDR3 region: CASSGGGLAGGKDTQYF.

The CDR3 loop is CATSREGTGSEQYF. The genes are TRBV15 and TRBJ2-7; the TCRdb call, TRBD1, lacks DNA for checking. The CDR3 sequence is 14 residues long. From germline, CDR1 is LNHNV and CDR2 YYDKDF (reference sequence). Full variable domain (remainder filled in from reference TRBV15 and TRBJ2-7): DAMVIQNPRYQVTQFGKPVTLSCSQTLNHNVMYWYQQKSSQAPKLLFHYYDKDFNNEADTPDNFQSRRPNTSFCFLDIRSPGLGDTAMYLCATSREGTGSEQYFGPGTRLTVT.

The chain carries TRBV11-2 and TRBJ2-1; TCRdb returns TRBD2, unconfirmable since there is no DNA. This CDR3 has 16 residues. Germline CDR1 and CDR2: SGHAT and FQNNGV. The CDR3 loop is CASSLEGGEGGNEQFF. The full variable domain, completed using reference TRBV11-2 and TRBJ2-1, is EAGVAQSPRYKIIEKRQSVAFWCNPISGHATLYWYQQILGQGPKLLIQFQNNGVVDDSQLPKDRFSAERLKGVDSTLKIQPAKLEDSAVYLCASSLEGGEGGNEQFFGPGTRLTVL.

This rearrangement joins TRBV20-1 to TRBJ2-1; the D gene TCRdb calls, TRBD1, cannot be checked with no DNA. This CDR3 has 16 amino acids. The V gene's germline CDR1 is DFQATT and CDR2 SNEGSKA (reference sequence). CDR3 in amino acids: CSARDQWQGRDNEQFF.

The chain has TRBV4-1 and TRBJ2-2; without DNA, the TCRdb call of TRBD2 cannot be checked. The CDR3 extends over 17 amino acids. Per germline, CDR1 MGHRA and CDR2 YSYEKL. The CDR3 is CASSPLPRGSNTGELFF.

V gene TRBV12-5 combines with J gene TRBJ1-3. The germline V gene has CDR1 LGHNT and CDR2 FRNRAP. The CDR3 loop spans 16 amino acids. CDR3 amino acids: CASGLRGRPAGNTIYF.

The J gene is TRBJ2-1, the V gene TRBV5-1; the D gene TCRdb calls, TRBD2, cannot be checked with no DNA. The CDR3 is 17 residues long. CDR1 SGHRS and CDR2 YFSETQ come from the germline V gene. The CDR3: CASSLAGGGFSYNEQFF. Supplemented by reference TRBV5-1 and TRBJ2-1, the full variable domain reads KAGVTQTPRYLIKTRGQQVTLSCSPISGHRSVSWYQQTPGQGLQFLFEYFSETQRNKGNFPGRFSGRQFSNSRSEMNVSTLELGDSALYLCASSLAGGGFSYNEQFFGPGTRLTVL.

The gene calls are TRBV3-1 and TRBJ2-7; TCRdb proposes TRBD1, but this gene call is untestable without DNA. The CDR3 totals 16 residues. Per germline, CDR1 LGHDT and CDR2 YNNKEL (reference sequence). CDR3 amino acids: CASSQFSETGFYEQYF.

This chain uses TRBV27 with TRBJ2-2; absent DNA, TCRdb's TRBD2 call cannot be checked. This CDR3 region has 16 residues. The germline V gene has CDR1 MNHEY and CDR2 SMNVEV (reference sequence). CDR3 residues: CASSSLAGEDTGELFF.

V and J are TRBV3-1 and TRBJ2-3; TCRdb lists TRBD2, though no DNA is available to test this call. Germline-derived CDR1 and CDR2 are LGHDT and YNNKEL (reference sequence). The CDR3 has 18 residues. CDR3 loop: CASSQDGLAGVITDTQYF.